Presented here are 11 T cell receptor beta chains from one specimen sequenced in a study of T cell responses to AZD1222 COVID-19 vaccine. Clones were sequenced by immunoSEQ multiplex PCR, and TCRdb holds only the in-frame ones, with some missing. In the table there are some 40,000 clones, over 75% of which are singletons. The specimen was peripheral blood, collected 28 days after the second dose of the MenACWY control vaccine. Every receptor here comes from an adult who received the MenACWY meningococcal vaccine as a control.

This chain joins TRBV4-2 and TRBJ1-2, with D possibly matching TRBD1 (5 bases). CDR1 is LGHNA and CDR2 is YNFKEQ in the germline V gene. Trimming left V 3 bases short and J 8 bases short, with 19 bases between. The length of the CDR3 is 15 residues. DNA of the CDR3: TGTGCCAGCAGCCACAACGGAGGGGCAGGGCAAGGCTACACCTTC. It encodes CASSHNGGAGQGYTF.

J is TRBJ2-7 and V is TRBV28; D might be TRBD2 (7 bases). This CDR3 is 14 amino acids long. Trimming left V 2 bases short and J 2 bases short, with 10 bases between. Germline CDR1 MDHEN, CDR2 SYDVKM. This CDR3 is CASSLREGAYEQYF. The CDR3 DNA sequence: TGTGCCAGCAGTTTAAGGGAGGGGGCCTACGAGCAGTACTTC.

The chain employs TRBV5-4 and TRBJ2-4; D remains ambiguous. With 4 bases removed from V and 10 bases from J, the gap between germline ends came to 15 bases. The length of the CDR3 is 13 residues. Per the germline V gene, CDR1 is SGHNT and CDR2 is YYREEE (reference sequence). CDR3 amino acids: CASSPKESFIQYF. In DNA form, the CDR3 reads TGTGCCAGCAGCCCGAAAGAGAGTTTTATTCAGTACTTC.

The gene calls are TRBV28 and TRBJ1-1; weak D call: TRBD1 (5 bases). V lost 8 bases, J lost 4 bases, and 14 bases lay in between. The length of the CDR3 is 13 residues. The germline V gene encodes CDR1 MDHEN and CDR2 SYDVKM. The DNA of the CDR3 is TGTGCCAGCTACTCTAGACAGCTCACTGAAGCTTTCTTT. It codes for CASYSRQLTEAFF.

The gene calls are TRBV6-5 and TRBJ1-6; a possible D gene is TRBD1 (5 bases). Germline CDR1 MNHEY, CDR2 SVGAGI. The length of the CDR3 is 13 residues. V was cut by 6 bases and J by 6 bases, with 9 bases left in between. The CDR3 nucleotides read TGTGCCAGCAGACGGGACGGTAATTCACCCCTCCACTTT. This encodes CASRRDGNSPLHF.

The genes are TRBV5-1 and TRBJ1-6; maybe TRBD1 (6 bases). Looked up from germline, CDR1 is SGHRS and CDR2 is YFSETQ. The CDR3 loop spans 15 amino acids. The V gene lost 5 bases and the J gene lost 7 bases, with 16 bases spanning the gap. The CDR3 loop is CASSLRPGANSPLHF. The CDR3 bases are TGCGCCAGCAGTCTTCGGCCAGGGGCCAATTCACCCCTCCACTTT.

The genes are TRBV9 and TRBJ2-7, with TRBD1 matching over 7 bases. Germline trimming cut 3 bases from V and 7 bases from J; bases unmatched to any gene: 10. Germline V gene lookup returns CDR1 SGDLS and CDR2 YYNGEE. This CDR3 is built from 14 residues. The CDR3 here is CASSASSGGGEQYF. CDR3 nucleotides: TGTGCCAGCAGCGCTTCATCAGGGGGTGGAGAGCAGTACTTC.

The chain has TRBV12-3 or TRBV12-4 and TRBJ1-4; D unclear. CDR3 length: 13 residues. Trimming removed 7 bases at V and 7 bases at J, with 13 bases between. Written as DNA, the CDR3 is TGTGCCAGCACCCGGCGGGGTGGTGAAAAACTGTTTTTT. Amino acids: CASTRRGGEKLFF.

The gene calls are TRBV2 and TRBJ2-7; D uncertain. Germline V gene sequence: CDR1 SNHLY, CDR2 FYNNEI. The germline V and J ends were trimmed by 3 bases and 4 bases, with 13 bases remaining between them. The CDR3 has 14 residues. CDR3 sequence reads: CASSDYGRRYEQYF. In DNA, the CDR3 is TGTGCCAGCAGTGATTACGGACGTAGGTACGAGCAGTACTTC.

The V gene is TRBV2, the J gene TRBJ2-1, with a tentative D call TRBD2 (5 bases). Trimming took off 5 bases at V and 1 base at J, with 9 bases between the two ends. The germline V gene encodes CDR1 SNHLY and CDR2 FYNNEI. This CDR3 has 14 amino acids. The chain's CDR3 is CASSSDSSYNEQFF. In DNA, the CDR3 is TGTGCCAGCAGTTCGGACTCTTCCTACAATGAGCAGTTCTTC.

This chain uses TRBV5-1 with TRBJ2-3; D gene uncertain. CDR3 size: 14 residues. V shed 0 bases and J shed 2 bases, with 7 bases lying between them. Germline values: CDR1 SGHRS, CDR2 YFSETQ. CDR3 sequence reads: CASSLGLATDTQYF. The CDR3 DNA follows: TGCGCCAGCAGCTTGGGGTTAGCCACAGATACGCAGTATTTT.